What follows are 5 T cell receptor beta chains derived from one specimen sequenced in a study of blood T cell repertoires in COVID-19. Data came from immunoSEQ multiplex PCR; TCRdb stores just in-frame clones and leaves some out. Counted here are approximately 220,000 clones, 80% to 90% occurring once; the ten biggest clones make up 3.5% to 4%. The sequencing input was PBMCs or T cells enriched from blood (not recorded which). The origin of the receptors is a woman between 40 and 50 years old who had been exposed to COVID-19.

In its sample, this clone was seen once. The rearrangement joins TRBV4-1 to TRBJ1-4; D perhaps matches TRBD1 (5 bases). The germline V and J ends were trimmed by 3 bases and 8 bases, with 16 bases remaining between them. This CDR3 is built from 15 residues. Germline V gene sequence: CDR1 MGHRA, CDR2 YSYEKL. Written as DNA, the CDR3 is TGCGCCAGCAGCCAGGCCTCGGGGGAGGACGAAAAACTGTTTTTT. Protein: CASSQASGEDEKLFF.

This clone was detected a few times. The chain recombines TRBV5-4 with TRBJ1-4; D is ambiguous. CDR1 and CDR2 (germline): SGHNT, YYREEE (reference sequence). CDR3 length equals 16 residues. V lost 0 bases, J lost 0 bases, and 9 bases lay in between. In DNA, the CDR3 is TGTGCCAGCAGCTTGGCCTACCCTGCAACTAATGAAAAACTGTTTTTT. The encoded protein is CASSLAYPATNEKLFF.

The rearrangement joins TRBV30 to TRBJ2-7; 7 bases are shared with TRBD2. V was pared by 2 bases and J by 6 bases, with 4 bases of the junction left unmatched. The V gene's germline CDR1 is GTSNPN and CDR2 SVGIG (reference sequence). The CDR3 loop spans 12 amino acids. CDR3 in amino acids: CAWSTGGREQYF. The CDR3 region has the DNA TGTGCCTGGAGTACGGGGGGACGCGAGCAGTACTTC. Variable domain in full (rest from reference TRBV30 and TRBJ2-7): SQTIHQWPATLVQPVGSPLSLECTVEGTSNPNLYWYRQAAGRGLQLLFYSVGIGQISSEVPQNLSASRPQDRQFILSSKKLLLSDSGFYLCAWSTGGREQYFGPGTRLTVT.

This chain links TRBV2 with TRBJ2-3; the D gene is possibly TRBD2 (6 bases). CDR3 length: 14 residues. Germline loops: CDR1 SNHLY, CDR2 FYNNEI. Trimming shortened V by 9 bases and J by 1 base, and 14 bases separated the two germline ends. CDR3 in DNA: TGTGCCAGTTCCCGGGACTCGGGCACAGATACGCAGTATTTT. This gives the protein CASSRDSGTDTQYF.

The CDR3 nucleotides are TGTGCCTGGAGTGTACTTGGCCTAGCGGGGGGGAAGTACGAGCAGTACTTC. This translates into CAWSVLGLAGGKYEQYF. The V and J genes are TRBV30 and TRBJ2-7, with 12 bases aligning to TRBD2. Germline loops: CDR1 GTSNPN, CDR2 SVGIG (reference sequence). The CDR3 has 17 amino acids. The junction had 10 bases not matched to a gene; V was cut back by 0 bases and J by 4 bases. Combining the CDR3 with reference TRBV30 and TRBJ2-7 gives the whole variable domain SQTIHQWPATLVQPVGSPLSLECTVEGTSNPNLYWYRQAAGRGLQLLFYSVGIGQISSEVPQNLSASRPQDRQFILSSKKLLLSDSGFYLCAWSVLGLAGGKYEQYFGPGTRLTVT.